These 16 T cell receptor beta chains were sequenced from one sample in a study of shared clonotypes between healthy human individuals (dated by TCRdb to 2018 to 2021). The library was made by the immunoSEQ multiplex PCR assay. TCRdb obtained this table from immuneACCESS and retained in-frame rearrangements with V and J assigned. These tables miss some clones; where compared with another copy, unresolved V genes account for less than half of the shortfall, and the remainder is unexplained. This sample is represented by some 2,500,000 clones; 93% of them were singletons. 0.36% of the sample is held by the ten biggest clonotypes. Input material: naive CD4+ T cells from PBMCs. The sample's cell subset or site, from its label and the paper: CD45RA+ positively selected. The origin of the receptors is a man aged 18 to 30 in good health. Some clones in this sample may be carry-over from other donors' samples.

The chain carries TRBV6-4 and TRBJ2-7, with 7 positions matching TRBD1. Germline loops: CDR1 MRHNA, CDR2 SNTAGT. CDR3 size: 14 residues. Losses at the gene ends were 6 bases for V and 0 bases for J; bases not matched to a gene: 5. CDR3 loop: CASRPDRSSYEQYF. DNA for the CDR3: TGTGCCAGCAGGCCGGACAGGAGCTCCTACGAGCAGTACTTC.

The chain links TRBV19 to TRBJ1-2; TRBD1 aligns across 10 bases. The CDR3 is 15 amino acids. Trimming cost V 4 bases and J 3 bases; bases outside gene matches: 5. Germline lookup yields CDR1 LNHDA and CDR2 SQIVND (reference sequence). In DNA form, the CDR3 reads TGTGCCAGTAGTACAACCGGGACAGGGGACTATGGCTACACCTTC. Protein product: CASSTTGTGDYGYTF.

This chain joins TRBV11-3 and TRBJ2-2; TRBD1 is a possible D gene (6 bases). V was pared by 5 bases and J by 3 bases, with 16 bases between. This CDR3 has 16 amino acids. Germline loops: CDR1 SGHNT, CDR2 YENEEA. The CDR3 loop is CASSPGGGRHTGELFF. The CDR3 nucleotides read TGTGCCAGCAGCCCCGGTGGGGGCAGGCACACCGGGGAGCTGTTTTTT.

The chain couples TRBV7-9 to TRBJ2-3; the D is unclear. Germline lookup yields CDR1 SEHNR and CDR2 FQNEAQ (reference sequence). The CDR3 consists of 14 residues. V dropped 5 bases and J dropped 1 base, with 10 bases sitting between them. The CDR3 coding sequence is TGTGCCAGCAGCCCACGGATCCGCACAGATACGCAGTATTTT. Translating gives CASSPRIRTDTQYF. The whole variable domain, remainder taken from reference TRBV7-9 and TRBJ2-3, is DTGVSQNPRHKITKRGQNVTFRCDPISEHNRLYWYRQTLGQGPEFLTYFQNEAQLEKSRLLSDRFSAERPKGSFSTLEIQRTEQGDSAMYLCASSPRIRTDTQYFGPGTRLTVL.

CDR3 protein: CASSYSLDRAGNTIYF. The CDR3 coding sequence is TGTGCCAGCAGTTACTCACTCGACAGGGCTGGAAACACCATATATTTT. The rearrangement uses TRBV6-6 and TRBJ1-3; TRBD1 matches 7 bases. This CDR3 comprises 16 residues. The germline CDR1 and CDR2 sequences are MNHNY and SVGAGI (reference sequence). The V segment lost 0 bases and the J segment 2 bases; nucleotides outside the gene matches: 4.

The genes are TRBV19 and TRBJ1-5, with D possibly matching TRBD1 (6 bases). Trimming took off 3 bases at V and 1 base at J, with 13 bases between the two ends. CDR3 length: 16 residues. Germline V lookup: CDR1 LNHDA, CDR2 SQIVND (reference sequence). The CDR3 protein is CASSMYRVRSNQPQHF. The CDR3 DNA reads TGTGCCAGTAGTATGTACAGGGTTAGGAGCAATCAGCCCCAGCATTTT.

This chain joins TRBV28 and TRBJ2-7; 8 nucleotides align to TRBD1. CDR1 MDHEN and CDR2 SYDVKM come from the germline V gene. CDR3 length: 14 residues. V shed 5 bases and J 6 bases; nucleotides not matched to a gene: 9. The CDR3 nucleotides read TGTGCCAGCAGTCCCACAGGGGGAGGAGGCGAGCAGTACTTC. Protein: CASSPTGGGGEQYF.

This chain links TRBV14 with TRBJ2-7; possibly TRBD2 for D (6 bases). V lost 4 bases, J lost 7 bases, and 32 bases lay in between. CDR1 is SGHDN and CDR2 is FVKESK in the germline V gene. The CDR3 covers 19 residues. The CDR3 reads CASSPFFLFKGRIPGEQYF. The CDR3 nucleotides read TGTGCCAGCAGCCCTTTTTTCCTTTTTAAGGGGAGGATACCAGGGGAGCAGTACTTC.

The V and J genes are TRBV27 and TRBJ2-2; 9 bases align to TRBD1. The germline gives CDR1 MNHEY, CDR2 SMNVEV (reference sequence). CDR3 length: 17 residues. J lost 5 bases, V lost 3 bases, and 10 bases had no gene match. The CDR3 sequence: CASSFSLRQGGTGELFF. CDR3 DNA: TGTGCCAGCAGTTTCAGCCTCCGACAGGGGGGGACCGGGGAGCTGTTTTTT.

The chain joins TRBV19 to TRBJ1-2; D not resolved. The CDR3 contains 12 residues. Trimming stripped 5 bases from V and 4 bases from J, with 8 bases between. Per germline, CDR1 LNHDA and CDR2 SQIVND (reference sequence). The CDR3 loop is CASSPGFYGYTF. CDR3 coding DNA: TGTGCCAGTAGTCCGGGGTTCTATGGCTACACCTTC.

Worth noting for this clone: The sample contains more than one DNA sequence encoding this CDR3. The rearrangement joins TRBV5-1 to TRBJ1-1; D ambiguous. This CDR3 comprises 14 residues. Germline CDR1 SGHRS, CDR2 YFSETQ. The V gene lost 3 bases and the J gene lost 0 bases, with 9 bases spanning the gap. CDR3 sequence reads: CASSYGDMNTEAFF. Here the CDR3 DNA reads TGCGCCAGCAGCTACGGAGACATGAACACTGAAGCTTTCTTT.

This clone has just a few counts. The rearrangement joins TRBV10-1 to TRBJ2-2; D call uncertain. This CDR3 has 14 residues. V shed 4 bases and J shed 0 bases, with 6 bases lying between them. Per germline, CDR1 WNHNN and CDR2 SYGVQD (reference sequence). CDR3 DNA: TGCGCCAGCAGTGCAGGATCGAACACCGGGGAGCTGTTTTTT. This encodes CASSAGSNTGELFF.

The chain links TRBV4-3 to TRBJ2-1, with no clear D. The CDR3 covers 14 residues. Germline V lookup: CDR1 LGHNA, CDR2 YSLEER. V was clipped by 1 base and J by 10 bases, with 14 bases between them. DNA of the CDR3: TGCGCCAGCAGCCAAGGGACCCCCCTCGTAGAGCAGTTCTTC. Translated: CASSQGTPLVEQFF.

This CDR3 reads CATASGYNEQFF. The CDR3 nucleotides are TGTGCCACCGCTAGCGGTTACAATGAGCAGTTCTTC. The genes are TRBV10-3 and TRBJ2-1, with 7 bases matching TRBD2. V shed 10 bases and J 4 bases; nucleotides not matched to a gene: 4. Germline lookup yields CDR1 ENHRY and CDR2 SYGVKD. This CDR3 comprises 12 residues.

For this clone: The identical CDR3 is also encoded by other nucleotide sequences in the sample. V gene TRBV11-2 combines with J gene TRBJ1-4; D gene uncertain. CDR3 length: 14 residues. Germline assignment: CDR1 SGHAT and CDR2 FQNNGV. V gave up 2 bases and J gave up 0 bases, with 4 bases separating them. The CDR3 protein is CASSLKATNEKLFF. The CDR3 DNA follows: TGTGCCAGCAGCTTAAAGGCAACTAATGAAAAACTGTTTTTT.

This sequence joins TRBV30 and TRBJ2-1; TRBD2 aligns across 10 bases. Germline V lookup: CDR1 GTSNPN, CDR2 SVGIG (reference sequence). This CDR3 is built from 16 residues. Trimming cost V 2 bases and J 2 bases; bases outside gene matches: 6. CDR3 in amino acids: CAWSLFGTSAYNEQFF. The CDR3 coding sequence is TGTGCCTGGAGTCTTTTCGGGACTAGCGCCTACAATGAGCAGTTCTTC.